The 15 T cell receptor beta chains below come from one sample, sequenced in a study of cytomegalovirus exposure and HLA in healthy donors. PCR involved 60 Vbeta and 13 Jbeta primers. Generated by immunoSEQ multiplex PCR, the TCRdb table keeps only in-frame clones and is missing some. The sample holds 200,000 or so clones, over 70% seen once. The source material was PBMCs. The receptors here all came from a man in his thirties or forties in good health and CMV-seronegative.

The V gene is TRBV30, the J gene TRBJ1-5; TRBD1 might be the D (5 bases). CDR3 length: 16 residues. The V and J ends lost 2 bases and 0 bases respectively, with 14 bases between them. Germline CDR1 and CDR2: GTSNPN and SVGIG (reference sequence). CDR3 sequence reads: CAWSPRGGVSNQPQHF. The CDR3 DNA is TGTGCCTGGAGTCCCCGGGGAGGGGTTAGCAATCAGCCCCAGCATTTT.

This sequence joins TRBV30 and TRBJ2-3, with D perhaps matching TRBD2 (6 bases). This CDR3 is built from 13 residues. Per the germline V gene, CDR1 is GTSNPN and CDR2 is SVGIG (reference sequence). Trimming cost V 1 base and J 2 bases, with 7 bases left between them. This CDR3 reads CAWSGLDTDTQYF. Written as DNA, the CDR3 is TGTGCCTGGAGTGGACTAGACACAGATACGCAGTATTTT.

The chain carries TRBV19 and TRBJ1-5; 9 bases are shared with TRBD1. Germline CDR1 reads LNHDA; CDR2 reads SQIVND (reference sequence). The CDR3 is 15 residues long. V shed 4 bases, J shed 4 bases, and the junction held 5 bases outside the gene matches. CDR3 region: CASSTDRGGNQPQHF. The CDR3, as DNA: TGTGCCAGTAGTACGGACAGGGGCGGAAATCAGCCCCAGCATTTT. The full variable domain, completed using reference TRBV19 and TRBJ1-5, is DGGITQSPKYLFRKEGQNVTLSCEQNLNHDAMYWYRQDPGQGLRLIYYSQIVNDFQKGDIAEGYSVSREKKESFPLTVTSAQKNPTAFYLCASSTDRGGNQPQHFGDGTRLSIL.

The CDR3 spells CATRGQNSYEQYF. CDR3 in DNA: TGTGCCACCAGGGGACAGAACTCCTACGAGCAGTACTTC. This chain links TRBV15 with TRBJ2-5; the match to TRBD1 covers 7 bases. The J call may be incorrect, as the DNA end agrees better with TRBJ2-7. Germline V gene lookup returns CDR1 LNHNV and CDR2 YYDKDF (reference sequence). This CDR3 contains 13 residues.

The V call is TRBV5-6, the J call TRBJ2-1; the D is unclear. This CDR3 has 12 amino acids. Germline loops: CDR1 SGHDT, CDR2 YYEEEE. Trimming removed 5 bases at V and 9 bases at J, with 12 bases between. CDR3 residues: CASSPLASEQFF. CDR3 bases: TGTGCCAGCAGTCCTTTGGCATCTGAGCAGTTCTTC.

J is TRBJ1-6 and V is TRBV6-1; no clear D gene. CDR1 and CDR2 (germline): MNHNS, SASEGT. V was shortened by 7 bases and J by 7 bases, with 14 bases between the two germline ends. The CDR3 consists of 14 residues. The CDR3 region has the DNA TGTGCCAGCAAGACTGAGTTAGGAAATTCACCCCTCCACTTT. Residues: CASKTELGNSPLHF.

The CDR3 region has the DNA TGTGCCAGCAGCTTAGACAGGGGGGGCCTCGGCTACACCTTC. As protein: CASSLDRGGLGYTF. The V and J genes are TRBV7-9 and TRBJ1-2, with TRBD1 matching over 8 bases. The germline CDR1 and CDR2 sequences are SEHNR and FQNEAQ (reference sequence). The junction had 6 bases not matched to a gene; V was cut back by 1 base and J by 8 bases. There are 14 residues in the CDR3. Full variable domain (outside the CDR3, taken from reference TRBV7-9 and TRBJ1-2): DTGVSQNPRHKITKRGQNVTFRCDPISEHNRLYWYRQTLGQGPEFLTYFQNEAQLEKSRLLSDRFSAERPKGSFSTLEIQRTEQGDSAMYLCASSLDRGGLGYTFGSGTRLTVV.

The rearrangement uses TRBV6-1 and TRBJ2-3; 14 bases are a match to TRBD2. With 3 bases clipped from V and 5 bases from J, the junction kept 4 bases outside the gene matches. Germline V gene data show CDR1 as MNHNS and CDR2 as SASEGT. The CDR3 consists of 16 residues. The CDR3 reads CASSEPGLAGVDTQYF. The CDR3 DNA follows: TGTGCCAGCAGTGAGCCGGGACTAGCGGGGGTAGATACGCAGTATTTT.

J is TRBJ2-7 and V is TRBV7-6; tentative D call: TRBD1 (6 bases). The germline V gene has CDR1 SGHVS and CDR2 FNYEAQ. Trimming removed 3 bases at V and 5 bases at J, with 11 bases between. The CDR3 loop spans 13 amino acids. The CDR3: CASSFPGANEQYF. The CDR3 nucleotides read TGTGCCAGCAGCTTTCCAGGGGCCAACGAGCAGTACTTC. The complete variable domain, with remaining parts taken from reference TRBV7-6 and TRBJ2-7, reads GAGVSQSPRYKVTKRGQDVALRCDPISGHVSLYWYRQALGQGPEFLTYFNYEAQQDKSGLPNDRFSAERPEGSISTLTIQRTEQRDSAMYRCASSFPGANEQYFGPGTRLTVT.

V and J are TRBV4-2 and TRBJ1-5, with D possibly matching TRBD1 (6 bases). Germline V CDR1 and CDR2: LGHNA, YNFKEQ. The length of the CDR3 is 19 residues. The germline V and J ends were trimmed by 0 bases and 0 bases, with 18 bases remaining between them. The CDR3 sequence: CASSQEARGPIDSNQPQHF. CDR3 bases: TGTGCCAGCAGCCAAGAGGCCAGGGGCCCGATCGATAGCAATCAGCCCCAGCATTTT.

This clone is a singleton in its sample. The genes are TRBV7-9 and TRBJ1-1; D is undetermined. Germline CDR1 is SEHNR and CDR2 is FQNEAQ (reference sequence). This CDR3 has 13 amino acids. V lost 4 bases and J 11 bases, leaving 17 bases between the germline ends. CDR3 loop: CASSSPTVGGAFF. CDR3 bases: TGTGCCAGCAGCTCCCCCACCGTCGGTGGTGCTTTCTTT.

V is TRBV18 and J is TRBJ2-1; no clear D. V lost 3 bases and J lost 6, with 12 bases in between. The CDR3 has 14 residues. Germline V CDR1 and CDR2: KGHSH, LQKENI. The CDR3 DNA follows: TGTGCCAGCTCACCTGAAATCACTTCCAATGAGCAGTTCTTC. Its protein is CASSPEITSNEQFF.

This rearrangement joins TRBV5-1 to TRBJ2-1; 9 bases agree with TRBD2. CDR1 and CDR2 (germline): SGHRS, YFSETQ. V lost 0 bases and J lost 6; bases outside the gene matches: 7. The CDR3 has 16 amino acids. CDR3 sequence: CASSLGPGLAGNEQFF. The CDR3, as DNA: TGCGCCAGCAGCTTGGGACCGGGACTAGCCGGCAATGAGCAGTTCTTC.

The chain recombines TRBV18 with TRBJ1-1, with 9 bases that match TRBD1. The CDR3 spans 14 residues. Per the germline V gene, CDR1 is KGHSH and CDR2 is LQKENI. The V segment lost 3 bases and the J segment 7 bases; nucleotides outside the gene matches: 6. CDR3 DNA: TGTGCCAGCTCACCGGACAGGGGATGGATTGAAGCTTTCTTT. Translated, it gives CASSPDRGWIEAFF.

The chain is built from TRBV19 and TRBJ2-7; 9 positions match TRBD1. J lost 2 bases, V lost 6 bases, and 8 bases had no gene match. Germline V gene lookup returns CDR1 LNHDA and CDR2 SQIVND (reference sequence). This CDR3 is built from 15 residues. Here the CDR3 DNA reads TGTGCCAGTAGGCTAAGAGGGGACAGGGCCTACGAGCAGTACTTC. Amino acid sequence: CASRLRGDRAYEQYF.